The source of this T cell receptor beta chain is a study of T-cell reconstitution after alpha-beta-depleted transplantation in children (dated by TCRdb to the mid-2010s). Turning to the overall study: Using TCR repertoire profiling, the study followed T-cell immune reconstitution in a quantitative way in children after TCRalphabeta/CD19-depleted allogeneic hematopoietic cell transplantation. General findings and caveats noted by the study authors: The apparently early recovery of alphabetaT-cell counts about two months after transplant reportedly depended on only several hundred rapidly expanded clones that came from non-depleted graft cells. In some patients, the high TCRbeta diversity seen at day 60 was put down to recipient T cells and intrathymic progenitors that had survived conditioning. Over subsequent months, a decline in hyperexpanded clone frequencies was noted, and after one year, T-cell counts and TCRbeta diversity were mostly ascribed to newly produced T cells.

To prepare the library, PCR was applied. This sample was sequenced with an Illumina HiSeq 2500. TCR libraries were prepared with molecular barcoding, using unique molecular identifiers to normalize TCRbeta repertoire quantification. TCRdb trimmed public reads at Q25 via fastp, called clones via MiXCR and kept in-frame beta chains. Rows merge per CDR3 protein into single entries with the most common DNA and genes. This sample is represented by 540,000 or so distinct CDR3 sequences; more than 20% of them were singletons. The biggest ten clones account for less than 15% of the sample. The treatment or condition label of this sample denotes: allogeneic hematopoietic cell transplantation with graft depleted of TCRalphabeta T cells and CD19 B cells. The transplant recipients were children given TCRalphabeta/CD19-depleted allogeneic hematopoietic cell grafts. Including the terminal cysteine and phenylalanine, the CDR3 comprises 13 residues. The retained sequence is limited to the CDR3, 39 bases, with the frame set at the first base. CDR1 DFQATT and CDR2 SNEGSKA are derived from the germline V gene (reference sequence).

This clonotype has just a few counts. Its specific antigen is unknown. No base-level quality is on record; no much larger clone is a single base apart. Recombination connected TRBV20-1 to TRBJ1-2; the central 7 bases match TRBD1. The clonotype originates from a boy younger than two who had a stem cell transplant for acute myeloid leukemia, so the T cells may come from the graft donor. This material consisted of PBMCs, mostly from graft donor cells, taken 360 days after TCRalphabeta/CD19-depleted stem cell transplant. The bases read TGCAGCCCGGGGAGTGGACAGGACTATGGCTACACCTTC. The resulting protein is CSPGSGQDYGYTF.